Sequencing of this T cell receptor beta chain was carried out in a study of T cells expressing NK-cell markers. As for the study in general: In sorted CD3+CD56+NKG2C+, CD3+CD56+NKG2C- and CD3+CD56-NKG2C+ T cells, TCR beta repertoires were obtained. Sequencing covered eight donors, seven HCMV-seropositive and one seronegative.

For this clonotype: Its cognate antigen is unknown.

The CDR3 is 13 residues long. Germline V gene data show CDR1 as SNHLY and CDR2 as FYNNEI. Study results and caveats: These clonotypes also led the CD3+CD56-NKG2C+ fraction in four donors. Dominant NKG2C+ clonotypes made up about 1.0-7.5% of CD8+ T cells in roughly 6 donors.

TCRdb reanalyzed the 5' RACE reads and collapses them to one entry per CDR3 protein, without DNA. The listing records a few hundred thousand distinct CDR3 sequences. The sequence derives from a man aged 18-69 years in good health. Sequencing was carried out using blood T cells: a sorted CD56 or NKG2C T cell subset, CD4+ or CD8+ T cells, or bulk PBMC T cells (not recorded which). The V and J genes are TRBV2 and TRBJ2-1; the D gene TCRdb calls, TRBD1, cannot be checked with no DNA. The CDR3 sequence: CASKVPSGNEQFF. Full variable domain (rest looked up from reference TRBV2 and TRBJ2-1): EPEVTQTPSHQVTQMGQEVILRCVPISNHLYFYWYRQILGQKVEFLVSFYNNEISEKSEIFDDQFSVERPDGSNFTLKIRSTKLEDSAMYFCASKVPSGNEQFFGPGTRLTVL.